The T cell receptor beta chain under discussion was sequenced for a study of cytomegalovirus exposure and HLA in healthy donors. Study at large: There were 88 million or so unique TCRs (from HLA-typed donors) in an early data release.

Concerning this clone: The antigen is unknown.

Germline lookup yields CDR1 SGHAT and CDR2 FQDESV (reference sequence). V was cut by 4 bases and J by 3 bases, with 10 bases left in between. The CDR3 consists of 13 residues. The PCR ran on 60 Vbeta and 13 Jbeta primers. This table comes from immunoSEQ multiplex PCR, and its TCRdb copy is limited to in-frame clones, with some not included. The data show about 120,000 clones, more than 65% seen once. Study conclusions and caveats: While the bulk of TCR sequences proved rare, some public TCRs turned up in many donors.

The chain joins TRBV11-1 to TRBJ2-7; D unclear. The source is a man aged 18 to 29 in good health and CMV-seropositive. The sequenced sample consisted of PBMCs. This CDR3 reads CASSSNRYYEQYF. CDR3 DNA: TGTGCCAGCAGCTCAAACCGCTACTACGAGCAGTACTTC.